This TCR beta chain was profiled in a study of immune evolution from preneoplasia to lung adenocarcinoma. The study's findings and limits: Normal lung had the highest top T cell clone frequencies. Later-stage lesions seemingly showed higher T cell density and diversity than normal lung.

Concerning this clone itself: What it binds is unknown.

Profiled with immunoSEQ multiplex PCR; TCRdb holds only in-frame clones, not every one. The table includes around 2,500 clones, less than 90% detected once. CDR3 length: 15 amino acids. Germline-derived CDR1 and CDR2 are MGHRA and YSYEKL. Between the trimmed V and J ends, which lost 2 bases and 2 bases, there was a span of 9 bases. This receptor was identified in a person aged 55-80 years with lung adenocarcinoma. The sample was FFPE lung adenocarcinoma in situ tissue. The chain links TRBV4-1 to TRBJ2-2; D gene uncertain. In DNA form, the CDR3 reads TGCGCCAGCAGCCAATTTGCTGATAACACCGGGGAGCTGTTTTTT. It is translated as CASSQFADNTGELFF.